This is a list of T cell receptor beta chains from one sample in a study of shared clonotypes between healthy human individuals. Assay: immunoSEQ multiplex PCR; the TCRdb copy retains only in-frame clones and omits some. The sample carries some 2,400,000 clones, approximately 96% recorded once. Sequencing was done on a sample of naive CD4+ T cells sorted from blood. These receptors were taken from a man aged 18 to 30 in good health. Both conserved end residues are part of each CDR3. The D gene is left open where the match is weak. Some rows have no size entry. The others give once, few or many, or a class for an expanded clone.

v_call	d_call	clone_size	j_call	cdr3_aa	cdr3_nt
TRBV6-1	.	.	TRBJ1-1	CASGQLNTEAFF	TGTGCCAGCGGACAGTTGAACACTGAAGCTTTCTTT
TRBV6-5	TRBD1	.	TRBJ2-7	CASSPRTGSYEQYF	TGTGCCAGCAGTCCCCGGACAGGGTCCTACGAGCAGTACTTC
TRBV5-6	TRBD2	.	TRBJ2-1	CASSLFSGISRNEQFF	TGTGCCAGCAGCTTGTTCAGCGGGATATCAAGAAATGAGCAGTTCTTC
TRBV5-6	TRBD1	.	TRBJ1-2	CASRELGQGAGGYTF	TGTGCCAGCAGGGAACTGGGACAGGGGGCCGGTGGCTACACCTTC
TRBV5-1	.	.	TRBJ2-7	CASSAGSSYEQYF	TGCGCCAGCAGCGCGGGGAGCAGCTACGAGCAGTACTTC
TRBV28	.	.	TRBJ1-2	CASSSTVVWYGYTF	TGTGCCAGCAGCTCGACCGTTGTGTGGTATGGCTACACCTTC
TRBV6-5	.	once	TRBJ1-5	CASSRGDINQPQHF	TGTGCCAGCAGTCGAGGGGACATCAATCAGCCCCAGCATTTT
TRBV11-1	TRBD1	.	TRBJ1-1	CASSPRTGDTEAFF	TGTGCCAGCAGCCCAAGGACAGGGGACACTGAAGCTTTCTTT
TRBV4-1	TRBD1	.	TRBJ1-2	CASSHNLGGGYTF	TGCGCCAGCAGCCATAATTTAGGGGGCGGCTACACCTTC
TRBV7-7	TRBD1	.	TRBJ2-7	CASSPGQGYEQYF	TGTGCTAGCAGCCCGGGACAGGGCTACGAGCAGTACTTC
TRBV30	.	.	TRBJ1-1	CAWRGGLVNTEAFF	TGTGCCTGGAGAGGGGGGCTGGTGAACACTGAAGCTTTCTTT
TRBV27	TRBD1	.	TRBJ2-7	CASSPRTGVSYEQYF	TGTGCCAGCAGTCCACGGACAGGAGTCTCCTACGAGCAGTACTTC
TRBV9	.	.	TRBJ1-3	CASGSSSGNTIYF	TGTGCCAGCGGCTCCAGCTCTGGAAACACCATATATTTT
TRBV5-1	.	.	TRBJ2-5	CASSHRGEETQYF	TGCGCCAGCAGCCATAGAGGGGAAGAGACCCAGTACTTC
TRBV5-4	.	.	TRBJ2-7	CASSLDLATHSYEQYF	TGTGCCAGCAGCTTGGATCTCGCGACTCACTCCTACGAGCAGTACTTC
TRBV30	.	.	TRBJ1-3	CAWSGQPFSGNTIYF	TGTGCCTGGAGTGGGCAGCCCTTCTCTGGAAACACCATATATTTT
TRBV7-9	.	.	TRBJ2-7	CASSPRGTGAYEQYF	TGTGCCAGCAGCCCGAGGGGAACCGGGGCCTACGAGCAGTACTTC
TRBV28	.	.	TRBJ1-3	CASVDSSSGNTIYF	TGTGCCAGCGTGGACTCAAGCTCTGGAAACACCATATATTTT
TRBV10-3	TRBD1	.	TRBJ2-7	CAISTINRDRDDEQYF	TGTGCCATCAGCACTATAAACCGGGACAGGGATGACGAGCAGTACTTC
TRBV10-3	TRBD2	.	TRBJ2-2	CAISEFERGSTGELFF	TGTGCCATCAGTGAGTTCGAGCGGGGCTCCACCGGGGAGCTGTTTTTT
TRBV20-1	.	.	TRBJ1-2	CSASFAGGYTF	TGCAGTGCTAGTTTTGCAGGTGGCTACACCTTC
TRBV19	TRBD1	.	TRBJ1-2	CASSIGKTGGRNHGYTF	TGTGCCAGTAGTATAGGGAAGACAGGGGGCAGAAACCATGGCTACACCTTC
TRBV5-1	.	.	TRBJ2-1	CASSLDGFSYNEQFF	TGCGCCAGCAGCTTGGACGGGTTCTCCTACAATGAGCAGTTCTTC
TRBV30	.	.	TRBJ1-6	CAWTPQGNSPLHF	TGTGCCTGGACCCCGCAGGGAAATTCACCCCTCCACTTT
TRBV28	.	.	TRBJ1-1	CASILRDGGATEAFF	TGTGCCAGCATACTGAGGGACGGTGGGGCTACTGAAGCTTTCTTT
TRBV5-1	.	.	TRBJ2-7	CASSGTGTDYEQYF	TGCGCCAGCAGCGGAACCGGGACGGACTACGAGCAGTACTTC
TRBV28	.	once	TRBJ2-2	CASYPNAGELFF	TGTGCCAGCTACCCAAATGCCGGGGAGCTGTTTTTT
TRBV19	.	.	TRBJ2-5	CASSNWRQETQYF	TGTGCCAGTAGTAACTGGAGGCAAGAGACCCAGTACTTC
TRBV6-6	.	.	TRBJ1-6	CASRENSPLHF	TGTGCCAGCAGGGAGAATTCACCCCTCCACTTT
TRBV7-8	TRBD2	.	TRBJ2-1	CASSLARVVPGGEQFF	TGTGCCAGCAGCTTAGCGAGGGTGGTACCGGGGGGTGAGCAGTTCTTC
TRBV7-9	.	.	TRBJ1-2	CASSHTVYGYTF	TGTGCCAGCAGCCATACTGTATATGGCTACACCTTC
TRBV7-8	.	.	TRBJ1-1	CASSPSGAGAFF	TGTGCCAGCAGCCCTAGCGGGGCGGGGGCTTTCTTT